The rows below give T cell receptor beta chains drawn from one sample of a study of tumor-infiltrating lymphocytes in oesophageal squamous cell carcinoma. Each CDR3 protein gets one entry after TCRdb re-called the PCR reads with MiXCR. The sample consists of about 13,000 distinct CDR3 sequences, around 55% of them appearing once. The specimen sequenced was esophageal tumor tissue. Source of these receptors: a male donor with esophageal squamous cell carcinoma. Both conserved end residues are trimmed from each CDR3. Only some rows state a clone size, as once, few, many or a class for expanded clones.

TRBV28	-	-	16	ASSLLGFGGQGYNEQF
TRBV7-8	TRBJ2-5	-	13	ASSRSGQYQETQY
TRBV11-1	TRBJ2-1	few	14	ASSLGSYSSYNEQF
TRBV6-2/TRBV6-3	-	-	11	ASSYPGGYEQY
TRBV12-3/TRBV12-4	TRBJ2-1	many	12	ASNIGRGDNEQF
TRBV7-3	TRBJ2-3	once	13	ASSLIGGNTDTQY
TRBV28	TRBJ2-3	once	13	ASSLGRILTDTQY
TRBV7-2	-	-	12	ASSALASYNEQF
TRBV10-2	TRBJ2-3	-	13	ASGGVYRATDTQY
TRBV11-3	TRBJ1-2	many	13	ASSLKTGTFYGYT
TRBV10-1	TRBJ2-3	-	12	ASSASGRDDTQY
TRBV7-9	TRBJ2-1	-	13	ASSASGTRNNEQF
TRBV11-2	-	-	11	ASSSQAPYEQY
TRBV7-9	TRBJ2-2	-	12	ASSFLAGTGELF
TRBV7-3	TRBJ2-5	few	12	ASSPRGRGETQY
TRBV12-3/TRBV12-4	TRBJ1-1	few	10	ASSPKVSEAF
TRBV7-6	-	-	12	ASRRTGGEETQY
TRBV7-6	TRBJ1-2	-	10	ASSRDNYGYT
TRBV7-6	-	few	12	ASSDTDRVNEQF
TRBV12-3/TRBV12-4	TRBJ2-7	medium-sized	11	ASSFRNSYEQY
TRBV7-2	TRBJ2-3	once	11	ASSLASENTQY
TRBV7-2	TRBJ1-5	medium-sized	15	ASSLGSLGASNQPQH
TRBV20-1	-	-	13	SAVKNPSSYNEQF
TRBV6-6	-	-	11	ASRVDRLYGYT
TRBV7-6	TRBJ2-2	-	11	ASSFLSTGELF
TRBV19	TRBJ1-1	many	11	ASSADPGTEAF
TRBV24-1	-	-	9	ATSDFSEQF
TRBV7-2	TRBJ1-2	few	12	ASSTYRGSYGYT
TRBV5-6	TRBJ2-5	-	14	ASSLGTSGDQETQY
TRBV7-2	TRBJ2-4	-	15	ASSSQHTNSGRNIQY
TRBV27	TRBJ2-3	many	12	ASSPSGATDTQY
TRBV7-2	-	-	11	ASSLVAGNEQY
TRBV27	TRBJ1-5	many	13	ASRGQGARYQPQH
TRBV6-1	-	-	15	ASMRGHWTGEIYEQY
TRBV7-2	-	-	13	ASSLDMGRGREQY
TRBV4-1	TRBJ2-7	-	12	ASMAGQGLYTQY
TRBV20-1	TRBJ1-2	few	11	SASLGGNYGYT